Following are 17 T cell receptor beta chains from one sample sequenced in a study of blood T cell repertoires in COVID-19. Method: immunoSEQ multiplex PCR; TCRdb's copy keeps in-frame clones and lacks some. Of roughly 250,000 clones in the sample, approximately 83% are singletons; the top ten hold 1.9%. The sequenced material came from PBMCs or T cells enriched from blood (not recorded which). The receptors shown here come from a woman aged 50 to 65 who had recovered from COVID-19.

V and J are TRBV6-2 or TRBV6-3 and TRBJ1-2; 7 bases fit TRBD1. There are 14 residues in the CDR3. J lost 6 bases, V lost 2 bases, and 6 bases had no gene match. Germline CDR1 reads MNHEY; CDR2 reads SVGEGT. CDR3 protein: CASSYRQGADGYTF. Here the CDR3 DNA reads TGTGCCAGCAGTTACCGACAGGGCGCCGATGGCTACACCTTC.

V is TRBV7-3 and J is TRBJ2-1; 10 bases line up with TRBD2. The CDR3 length is 16 residues. Germline loops: CDR1 SGHTA, CDR2 FQGTGA. The V gene end was trimmed by 5 bases and the J gene end by 4 bases; junction bases not matched to a gene: 8. The CDR3 DNA reads TGTGCCAGCAGCCTCGTAGCGGGAGGCTCATACAATGAGCAGTTCTTC. As protein: CASSLVAGGSYNEQFF.

V and J are TRBV27 and TRBJ2-3; 10 bases align to TRBD2. Germline V gives CDR1 MNHEY, CDR2 SMNVEV (reference sequence). V shed 3 bases, J shed 9 bases, and the junction held 9 bases outside the gene matches. This CDR3 has 15 amino acids. The CDR3 is CASSFGGSGRSTQYF. CDR3 sequence (DNA): TGTGCCAGCAGTTTCGGGGGTAGCGGGAGGTCGACGCAGTATTTT.

J is TRBJ1-5 and V is TRBV9; the D gene is possibly TRBD1 (5 bases). V was pared by 1 base and J by 6 bases, with 17 bases between. The CDR3 covers 16 residues. CDR1 and CDR2 (germline): SGDLS, YYNGEE. CDR3 in DNA: TGTGCCAGCAGCGTATCCCACGACAGTTCTGTTCAGCCCCAGCATTTT. Protein sequence: CASSVSHDSSVQPQHF.

The table lists this clone with a few counts. The V and J genes are TRBV7-2 and TRBJ1-5, with D possibly being TRBD1 (6 bases). Per germline, CDR1 SGHTA and CDR2 FQGNSA. The CDR3 covers 13 residues. Trimming stripped 4 bases from V and 4 bases from J, with 8 bases between. The CDR3 here is CASSYTGNQPQHF. The CDR3, as DNA: TGTGCCAGCAGCTATACAGGGAATCAGCCCCAGCATTTT.

This chain uses TRBV28 with TRBJ2-7, with 8 bases lining up with TRBD2. Germline V CDR1 and CDR2: MDHEN, SYDVKM. This CDR3 is 14 amino acids long. V was clipped by 2 bases and J by 1 base; unmatched bases: 1. CDR3 protein: CASSLRGRSYEQYF. Here the CDR3 DNA reads TGTGCCAGCAGTTTACGCGGGAGGTCCTACGAGCAGTACTTC.

This clone was seen a handful of times. The chain has TRBV11-1 and TRBJ2-3; 8 nucleotides match TRBD2. Losses at the gene ends were 5 bases for V and 3 bases for J; bases not matched to a gene: 4. Looked up from germline, CDR1 is SGHAT and CDR2 is FQDESV (reference sequence). The CDR3 covers 14 residues. The CDR3 bases are TGTGCCAGCAGCCGGGCGGGGGGTACAGATACGCAGTATTTT. Protein product: CASSRAGGTDTQYF.

This clone was counted between two and nine times. J is TRBJ2-3 and V is TRBV5-5; D might be TRBD1 (6 bases). Germline V gives CDR1 SGHKS, CDR2 YYEKEE (reference sequence). CDR3 size: 15 residues. Trimming took 2 bases from V and 3 from J, leaving 13 bases between them. The CDR3 is CASSFAGARTDTQYF. The CDR3 nucleotides are TGTGCCAGCAGCTTCGCAGGGGCTCGGACAGATACGCAGTATTTT.

This rearrangement joins TRBV19 to TRBJ1-2, with D possibly TRBD1 on 5 matching bases. With 4 bases removed from V and 4 bases from J, the gap between germline ends came to 13 bases. Germline V gene sequence: CDR1 LNHDA, CDR2 SQIVND (reference sequence). The CDR3 is 14 amino acids. CDR3 protein: CASSTDSQFYGYTF. CDR3 DNA: TGTGCCAGTAGTACCGACAGTCAGTTCTATGGCTACACCTTC.

This chain joins TRBV5-6 and TRBJ2-2; TRBD1 matches at 10 bases. This CDR3 has 16 amino acids. With 2 bases clipped from V and 3 bases from J, the junction kept 4 bases outside the gene matches. Germline V gene sequence: CDR1 SGHDT, CDR2 YYEEEE. CDR3 loop: CASSLWGTGDTGELFF. CDR3 bases: TGTGCCAGCAGCTTATGGGGGACAGGGGACACCGGGGAGCTGTTTTTT.

The chain is built from TRBV5-1 and TRBJ2-1, with 10 bases fitting TRBD2. Trimming cost V 3 bases and J 6 bases; bases outside gene matches: 3. The length of the CDR3 is 14 residues. Germline CDR1 is SGHRS and CDR2 is YFSETQ. The CDR3 loop reads CASSSASGSNEQFF. CDR3 DNA sequence: TGCGCCAGCAGCTCGGCTAGCGGGAGCAATGAGCAGTTCTTC.

This clone was seen only a few times. The chain recombines TRBV6-5 with TRBJ2-2; TRBD2 agrees at 13 bases. J was trimmed by 6 bases and V by 8 bases; bases with no gene match: 6. The V gene's germline CDR1 is MNHEY and CDR2 SVGAGI. The CDR3 loop spans 15 amino acids. The CDR3 loop is CASSGLAGVAGELFF. The DNA for the CDR3 is TGTGCCAGCTCCGGACTAGCGGGAGTAGCCGGGGAGCTGTTTTTT.

The rearrangement joins TRBV27 to TRBJ1-4; D gene uncertain. The germline V gene has CDR1 MNHEY and CDR2 SMNVEV (reference sequence). V lost 6 bases and J lost 5, with 16 bases in between. The CDR3 loop spans 15 amino acids. The CDR3 is CASRAGRNPNEKLFF. CDR3 coding DNA: TGTGCCAGCAGAGCGGGGAGAAATCCAAATGAAAAACTGTTTTTT.

Concerning this clone: Germline and junction disagree at one end, which may indicate a read error. The rearrangement links TRBV20-1 to TRBJ2-7; TRBD2 matches 11 bases. This CDR3 is built from 14 residues. Germline lookup yields CDR1 DFQATT and CDR2 SNEGSKA (reference sequence). The CDR3 loop is CSASRSGLAAPSWF. In nucleotides, the CDR3 is TGCAGTGCTAGTCGATCGGGACTAGCGGCCCCAAGTTGGTTC.

CDR3 DNA: TGTGCCAGCAGCTCAGGGGGCCCTGAAGCTTTCTTT. Amino acids: CASSSGGPEAFF. V gene TRBV6-5 combines with J gene TRBJ1-1, with TRBD1 matching 8 bases. The CDR3 extends over 12 amino acids. In germline, CDR1 is MNHEY, CDR2 SVGAGI. With 6 bases clipped from V and 6 bases from J, the junction kept 3 bases outside the gene matches.

The rearrangement joins TRBV2 to TRBJ1-1; D is perhaps TRBD1 (6 bases). V was pared by 7 bases and J by 4 bases, with 16 bases between. The CDR3 has 14 amino acids. Germline V gene data show CDR1 as SNHLY and CDR2 as FYNNEI. The CDR3: CASTLTGSLTEAFF. The CDR3 nucleotides read TGTGCCAGCACCTTAACAGGGTCGCTCACTGAAGCTTTCTTT. Supplemented by reference TRBV2 and TRBJ1-1, the full variable domain reads EPEVTQTPSHQVTQMGQEVILRCVPISNHLYFYWYRQILGQKVEFLVSFYNNEISEKSEIFDDQFSVERPDGSNFTLKIRSTKLEDSAMYFCASTLTGSLTEAFFGQGTRLTVV.

This chain uses TRBV15 with TRBJ1-5; D remains ambiguous. The CDR3 spans 13 residues. Trimming removed 0 bases from V and 6 bases from J, with 6 bases in between. Germline V gene sequence: CDR1 LNHNV, CDR2 YYDKDF (reference sequence). The CDR3 region has the DNA TGTGCCACCAGCAGAGATCCAATTCAGCCCCAGCATTTT. Encoded protein: CATSRDPIQPQHF.